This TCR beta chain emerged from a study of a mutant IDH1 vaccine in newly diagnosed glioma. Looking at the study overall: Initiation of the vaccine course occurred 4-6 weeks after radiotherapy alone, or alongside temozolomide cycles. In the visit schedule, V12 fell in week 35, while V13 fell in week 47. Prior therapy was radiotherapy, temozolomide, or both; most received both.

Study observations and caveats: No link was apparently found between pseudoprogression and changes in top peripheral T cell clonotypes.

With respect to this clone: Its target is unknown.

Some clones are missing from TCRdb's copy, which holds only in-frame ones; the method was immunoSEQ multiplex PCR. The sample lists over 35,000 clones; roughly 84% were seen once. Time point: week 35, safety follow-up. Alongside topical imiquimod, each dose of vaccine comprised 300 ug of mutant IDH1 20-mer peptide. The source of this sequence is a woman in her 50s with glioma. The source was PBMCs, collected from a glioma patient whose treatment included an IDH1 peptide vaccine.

The CDR3: CASSLGTSPAAFF. The CDR3 DNA reads TGTGCCAGCAGCTTAGGAACCTCCCCGGCAGCTTTCTTT. The chain couples TRBV7-2 to TRBJ1-1; D uncertain. The germline V gene has CDR1 SGHTA and CDR2 FQGNSA. This CDR3 is built from 13 residues. The germline V and J ends were trimmed by 1 base and 10 bases, with 13 bases remaining between them. Combining the CDR3 with reference TRBV7-2 and TRBJ1-1 gives the whole variable domain GAGVSQSPSNKVTEKGKDVELRCDPISGHTALYWYRQSLGQGLEFLIYFQGNSAPDKSGLPSDRFSAERTGGSVSTLTIQRTQQEDSAVYLCASSLGTSPAAFFGQGTRLTVV.